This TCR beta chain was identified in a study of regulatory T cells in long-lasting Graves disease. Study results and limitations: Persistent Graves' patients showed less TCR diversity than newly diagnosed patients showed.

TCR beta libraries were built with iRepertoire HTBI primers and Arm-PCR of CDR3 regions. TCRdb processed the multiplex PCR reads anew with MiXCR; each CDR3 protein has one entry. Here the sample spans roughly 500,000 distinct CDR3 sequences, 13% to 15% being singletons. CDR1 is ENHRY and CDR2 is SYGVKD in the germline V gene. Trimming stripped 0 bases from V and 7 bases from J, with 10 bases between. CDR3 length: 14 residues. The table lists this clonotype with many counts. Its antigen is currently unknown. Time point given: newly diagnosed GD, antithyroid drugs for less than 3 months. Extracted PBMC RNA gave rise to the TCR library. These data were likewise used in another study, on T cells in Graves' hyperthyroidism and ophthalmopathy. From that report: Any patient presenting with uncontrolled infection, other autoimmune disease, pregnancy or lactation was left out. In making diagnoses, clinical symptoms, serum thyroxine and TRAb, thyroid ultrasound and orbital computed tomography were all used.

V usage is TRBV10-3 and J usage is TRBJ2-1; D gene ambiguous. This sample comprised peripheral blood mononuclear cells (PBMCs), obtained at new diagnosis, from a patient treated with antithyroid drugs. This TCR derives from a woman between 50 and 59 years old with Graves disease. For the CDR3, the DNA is TGTGCCATCAGTGAGTCGGAAGGGTATAATGAGCAGTTCTTC. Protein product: CAISESEGYNEQFF.